These 29 T cell receptor beta chains share one sample of origin, sequenced in a study of technical replicates of blood from several donors. Sequencing was performed with immunoSEQ multiplex PCR; in TCRdb, only in-frame clones are kept and a portion is missing. The sample has 75,000 to 90,000 clones; 95% to 98% are singletons. Material: T cells isolated from PBMCs. These receptors were obtained from a human donor in good health.

A note on this clone: Other DNA sequences within the sample encode an identical CDR3. The chain carries TRBV27 and TRBJ1-5; unclear D gene. Between the trimmed V and J ends, which lost 0 bases and 2 bases, there was a span of 5 bases. The CDR3 consists of 14 residues. Germline V CDR1 and CDR2: MNHEY, SMNVEV (reference sequence). Here the CDR3 reads CASSLSRGNQPQHF. CDR3 coding DNA: TGTGCCAGCAGTTTATCCCGGGGCAATCAGCCCCAGCATTTT.

The chain recombines TRBV18 with TRBJ2-6, with a tentative D call TRBD1 (6 bases). Trimming removed 2 bases from V and 4 bases from J, with 18 bases in between. The CDR3 loop spans 18 amino acids. CDR1 KGHSH and CDR2 LQKENI come from the germline V gene. The CDR3 coding sequence is TGTGCCAGCTCACCATTGGGCAGGGGATCAGGAGGGGCCAACGTCCTGACTTTC. It yields the protein CASSPLGRGSGGANVLTF.

The chain couples TRBV27 to TRBJ2-5, with D maybe TRBD2 (7 bases). CDR3 length equals 15 residues. V gave up 5 bases and J gave up 2 bases, with 15 bases separating them. CDR1 is MNHEY, CDR2 SMNVEV, per germline (reference sequence). CDR3 loop: CASSSTRGRQETQYF. For the CDR3, the DNA is TGTGCCAGCAGTAGTACGCGGGGGCGTCAAGAGACCCAGTACTTC.

The chain joins TRBV13 to TRBJ1-1; TRBD1 is a possible D gene (6 bases). The CDR3 has 14 residues. The ends were cut back, 5 bases at V and 4 bases at J, with 14 bases in the middle. In germline, CDR1 is PRHDT, CDR2 FYEKMQ (reference sequence). CDR3 amino acids: CASSLTGLGTEAFF. CDR3 nucleotide sequence: TGTGCCAGCAGCCTTACAGGGTTGGGCACTGAAGCTTTCTTT.

J is TRBJ2-7 and V is TRBV7-2, with TRBD2 matching 7 bases. The CDR3 is made up of 15 amino acids. V shed 0 bases and J 6 bases; nucleotides not matched to a gene: 8. Germline CDR1 and CDR2: SGHTA and FQGNSA. CDR3 nucleotide sequence: TGTGCCAGCAGCTTAGCGCTTAATACGGGAGGCGAGCAGTACTTC. The encoded protein is CASSLALNTGGEQYF.

This clone is a singleton in its sample. The chain carries TRBV19 and TRBJ2-7, with TRBD2 as a possible D gene (5 bases). The ends were cut back, 5 bases at V and 0 bases at J, with 14 bases in the middle. Germline CDR1 and CDR2: LNHDA and SQIVND (reference sequence). The CDR3 runs 15 residues. CDR3 bases: TGTGCCAGTAGTGATATGGACGGACTCTCCTACGAGCAGTACTTC. Encoded protein: CASSDMDGLSYEQYF.

The chain employs TRBV7-2 and TRBJ1-1; a weak D match, TRBD1 (6 bases). Germline V gene sequence: CDR1 SGHTA, CDR2 FQGNSA. This CDR3 is 17 amino acids long. Trimming shortened V by 5 bases and J by 1 base, and 20 bases separated the two germline ends. The CDR3 region is CASSQGQIHVPNTEAFF. The CDR3 nucleotides read TGTGCCAGCAGCCAAGGACAGATTCATGTCCCGAACACTGAAGCTTTCTTT.

This chain connects TRBV4-2 to TRBJ2-3, with D possibly matching TRBD2 (6 bases). V was cut by 0 bases and J by 0 bases, with 16 bases left in between. CDR1 is LGHNA, CDR2 YNFKEQ, per germline. This CDR3 has 18 amino acids. CDR3 sequence: CASSQETGGLLSTDTQYF. The CDR3 coding sequence is TGTGCCAGCAGCCAAGAAACTGGGGGACTTTTAAGCACAGATACGCAGTATTTT.

The V and J genes are TRBV6-1 and TRBJ1-2; a weak D match, TRBD1 (6 bases). The CDR3 consists of 15 residues. CDR1 is MNHNS, CDR2 SASEGT, per germline. The V and J ends lost 0 bases and 8 bases respectively, with 16 bases between them. This CDR3 reads CASSEAGVQGQGYTF. CDR3 nucleotide sequence: TGTGCCAGCAGTGAAGCGGGGGTACAGGGTCAAGGCTACACCTTC.

The chain couples TRBV5-1 to TRBJ1-2, with TRBD1 matching over 8 bases. CDR3 length: 14 amino acids. The germline gives CDR1 SGHRS, CDR2 YFSETQ. Losses at the gene ends were 7 bases for V and 2 bases for J; bases not matched to a gene: 7. As DNA, the CDR3 is TGCGCCAGCTCCTCCGGGACAGGCAACTATGGCTACACCTTC. Amino acid sequence: CASSSGTGNYGYTF.

The rearrangement links TRBV27 to TRBJ2-7; D might be TRBD1 (5 bases). V lost 3 bases and J 6 bases, leaving 12 bases between the germline ends. This CDR3 is built from 13 residues. The germline CDR1 and CDR2 sequences are MNHEY and SMNVEV (reference sequence). CDR3 nucleotide sequence: TGTGCCAGCAGTTTGGGGCAGGGCGGCGAGCAGTACTTC. This translates into CASSLGQGGEQYF.

The chain is built from TRBV5-4 and TRBJ2-1; 8 bases map to TRBD2. Germline lookup yields CDR1 SGHNT and CDR2 YYREEE (reference sequence). The CDR3 covers 16 residues. V was clipped by 4 bases and J by 7 bases; unmatched bases: 13. The CDR3 DNA reads TGTGCCAGCAGCCATTCCGGGAGGGACCGGGGGAATGAGCAGTTCTTC. This sequence encodes CASSHSGRDRGNEQFF.

The chain is built from TRBV10-3 and TRBJ2-3; the match to TRBD2 covers 9 bases. The germline gives CDR1 ENHRY, CDR2 SYGVKD. CDR3 length: 16 amino acids. Trimming at V came to 4 bases and at J to 7 bases, leaving 12 bases not matched to a gene. The DNA for the CDR3 is TGTGCCATCAGTGGACTGGGTAGCGGGAGTTCAAATACGCAGTATTTT. Encoded protein: CAISGLGSGSSNTQYF.

V and J are TRBV6-6 and TRBJ2-1, with 9 bases fitting TRBD2. The trim removed 6 bases at V and 7 bases at J, leaving 10 bases unmatched. The CDR3 sequence is 15 residues long. In germline, CDR1 is MNHNY, CDR2 SVGAGI (reference sequence). The CDR3: CASRKITSGRNEQFF. Here the CDR3 DNA reads TGTGCCAGCAGAAAAATCACTAGCGGGCGAAATGAGCAGTTCTTC.

CDR3 in amino acids: CASSPTGLTGNTIYF. CDR3 sequence (DNA): TGTGCCAGCAGTCCTACAGGGTTAACTGGAAACACCATATATTTT. V gene TRBV27 combines with J gene TRBJ1-3, with D possibly matching TRBD1 (6 bases). Trimming removed 5 bases at V and 2 bases at J, with 13 bases between. This CDR3 region has 15 residues. Germline CDR1 is MNHEY and CDR2 is SMNVEV (reference sequence).

CDR3 nucleotide sequence: TGTGCCAGCAGCGTGTTGGGGGGGATCGGAAACACCATATATTTT. This encodes CASSVLGGIGNTIYF. The chain combines TRBV9 with TRBJ1-3; possibly TRBD1 for D (5 bases). The CDR3 is 15 residues long. Trimming left V 2 bases short and J 4 bases short, with 13 bases between. CDR1 SGDLS and CDR2 YYNGEE come from the germline V gene.

The chain links TRBV6-6 to TRBJ1-1, with 10 bases that match TRBD1. The germline CDR1 and CDR2 sequences are MNHNY and SVGAGI (reference sequence). This CDR3 comprises 14 residues. Trimming took 7 bases from V and 4 from J; bases not matched to a gene: 6. The CDR3 loop reads CASTKDRGFTEAFF. The CDR3 DNA reads TGTGCCAGCACTAAGGACAGGGGGTTCACTGAAGCTTTCTTT.

This rearrangement joins TRBV5-1 to TRBJ2-7, with a weak D call TRBD2 (5 bases). Trimming removed 4 bases from V and 3 bases from J, with 14 bases in between. Germline assignment: CDR1 SGHRS and CDR2 YFSETQ. CDR3 length equals 14 residues. This CDR3 reads CASSPRGPGYEQYF. CDR3 DNA sequence: TGCGCCAGCAGCCCCCGAGGGCCAGGCTACGAGCAGTACTTC.

As DNA, the CDR3 is TGTGCCAGCAGCTACACGGGGGGACAAGAGACCCAGTACTTC. It encodes CASSYTGGQETQYF. The V gene is TRBV5-4, the J gene TRBJ2-5; 7 nucleotides align to TRBD2. V dropped 3 bases and J dropped 2; count of bases not matched to a gene: 4. The CDR3 consists of 14 residues. Germline V CDR1 and CDR2: SGHNT, YYREEE (reference sequence).

This chain uses TRBV7-9 with TRBJ2-1; possible D gene TRBD2, 5 bases. The germline gives CDR1 SEHNR, CDR2 FQNEAQ (reference sequence). V was cut by 0 bases and J by 16 bases, with 10 bases left in between. The CDR3 covers 11 residues. In DNA form, the CDR3 reads TGTGCCAGCAGCTTAGCGGGAGTATCCTTCTTC. Translated, it gives CASSLAGVSFF.

This rearrangement joins TRBV12-5 to TRBJ1-3; D is ambiguous. V was cut by 5 bases and J by 0 bases, with 20 bases left in between. The CDR3 has 18 amino acids. CDR1 LGHNT and CDR2 FRNRAP come from the germline V gene. The CDR3 spells CASGPYFDPQVSGNTIYF. The CDR3 DNA follows: TGTGCTAGTGGTCCCTACTTCGACCCCCAGGTCTCTGGAAACACCATATATTTT.

The chain couples TRBV29-1 to TRBJ1-3; D is perhaps TRBD1 (5 bases). The CDR3 has 14 residues. With 0 bases removed from V and 4 bases from J, the gap between germline ends came to 10 bases. Germline CDR1 SQVTM, CDR2 ANQGSEA. The CDR3 sequence: CSVEDGGYGNTIYF. CDR3 coding DNA: TGCAGCGTTGAAGACGGGGGTTACGGAAACACCATATATTTT.

The chain uses TRBV20-1 and TRBJ2-7, with D perhaps matching TRBD1 (5 bases). Germline V gene data show CDR1 as DFQATT and CDR2 as SNEGSKA (reference sequence). This CDR3 comprises 10 residues. Trimming removed 4 bases from V and 4 bases from J, with 5 bases in between. The CDR3 protein is CSAKGYEQYF. The CDR3 DNA reads as TGCAGTGCTAAGGGGTACGAGCAGTACTTC.

The rearrangement joins TRBV11-2 to TRBJ2-1; a weak D match, TRBD1 (5 bases). CDR1 and CDR2 (germline): SGHAT, FQNNGV. Trimming pared 6 bases from V and 8 bases from J, leaving 8 bases between. The CDR3 has 11 residues. The CDR3 DNA reads TGTGCCAGCAGTTACAGGTATGAGCAGTTCTTC. It codes for CASSYRYEQFF.

CDR3 loop: CASSLELAVNEQFF. DNA of the CDR3: TGTGCCAGCAGCTTAGAACTAGCGGTCAATGAGCAGTTCTTC. This chain uses TRBV5-6 with TRBJ2-1; 8 bases fit TRBD2. Trimming cost V 2 bases and J 6 bases; bases outside gene matches: 4. This CDR3 is 14 amino acids long. Germline CDR1 reads SGHDT; CDR2 reads YYEEEE.

The J gene is TRBJ1-4, the V gene TRBV6-1; the match to TRBD1 covers 8 bases. The V segment lost 3 bases and the J segment 8 bases; nucleotides outside the gene matches: 5. CDR3 size: 14 residues. Germline-derived CDR1 and CDR2 are MNHNS and SASEGT. CDR3 nucleotides: TGTGCCAGCAGTGAGGACAGGGTCCAGGAAAAACTGTTTTTT. Amino acids: CASSEDRVQEKLFF.

The chain employs TRBV28 and TRBJ2-1; D gene ambiguous. The germline CDR1 and CDR2 sequences are MDHEN and SYDVKM. The CDR3 sequence is 12 residues long. Between the trimmed V and J ends, which lost 2 bases and 8 bases, there was a span of 7 bases. The CDR3 DNA reads TGTGCCAGCAGTTTAAGAGCTCATGAGCAGTTCTTC. Amino acid sequence: CASSLRAHEQFF.

The chain links TRBV9 to TRBJ2-7, with D unclear. The CDR3 has 14 residues. The germline V gene has CDR1 SGDLS and CDR2 YYNGEE. V was clipped by 7 bases and J by 3 bases, with 17 bases between them. The CDR3 DNA is TGTGCCAGCTCTAGGATAGAAGATTTCTACGAGCAGTACTTC. As protein: CASSRIEDFYEQYF.

The chain joins TRBV9 to TRBJ2-7; tentatively, D is TRBD1 (6 bases). V shed 3 bases and J shed 3 bases, with 10 bases lying between them. CDR3 length: 13 residues. From germline, CDR1 is SGDLS and CDR2 YYNGEE. The CDR3 DNA reads as TGTGCCAGCAGCGGGGGGACAAACTACGAGCAGTACTTC. It encodes CASSGGTNYEQYF.